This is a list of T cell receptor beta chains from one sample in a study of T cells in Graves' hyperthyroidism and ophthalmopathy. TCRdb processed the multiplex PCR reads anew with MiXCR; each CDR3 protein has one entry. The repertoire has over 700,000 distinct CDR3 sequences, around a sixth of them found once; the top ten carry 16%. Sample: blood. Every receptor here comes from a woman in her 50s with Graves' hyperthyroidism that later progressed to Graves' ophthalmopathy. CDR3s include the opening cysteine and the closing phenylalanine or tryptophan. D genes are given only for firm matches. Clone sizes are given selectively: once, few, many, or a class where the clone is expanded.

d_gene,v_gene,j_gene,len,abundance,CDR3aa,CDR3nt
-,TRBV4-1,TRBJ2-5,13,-,CASSQDVRGSQYF,TGCGCCAGCAGCCAAGACGTAAGGGGGAGCCAGTACTTC
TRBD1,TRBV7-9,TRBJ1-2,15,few,CASSLDWDRENGYTF,TGTGCCAGCAGCTTAGATTGGGACAGGGAGAATGGCTACACCTTC
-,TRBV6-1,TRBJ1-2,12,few,CASGGPWDGYTF,TGTGCCAGCGGGGGACCTTGGGATGGCTACACCTTC
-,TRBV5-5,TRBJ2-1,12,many,CASSLATHEQFF,TGTGCCAGCAGCTTGGCGACGCATGAGCAGTTCTTC
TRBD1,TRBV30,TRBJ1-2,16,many,CAWSVPGTGGNYGYTF,TGTGCCTGGAGTGTACCCGGGACAGGGGGAAACTATGGCTACACCTTC
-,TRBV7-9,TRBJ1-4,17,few,CASSLAGVGGPREKLFF,TGTGCCAGCAGCTTAGCCGGGGTGGGGGGACCGCGTGAAAAACTGTTTTTT
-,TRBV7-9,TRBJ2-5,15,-,CASSLFPGPTGTQYF,TGTGCCAGCAGCTTATTCCCAGGCCCAACGGGGACCCAGTACTTC
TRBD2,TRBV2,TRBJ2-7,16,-,CASRPGTSGSSYEQYF,TGTGCCAGCAGGCCCGGGACTAGCGGAAGCTCCTACGAGCAGTACTTC
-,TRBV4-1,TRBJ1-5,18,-,CASSLTGAGSYSNQPQHF,TGCGCCAGCAGTCTAACAGGTGCGGGATCCTATAGCAATCAGCCCCAGCATTTT
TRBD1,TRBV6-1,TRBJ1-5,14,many,CASSVQGAEQPQHF,TGTGCCAGCAGTGTACAGGGGGCGGAACAGCCCCAGCATTTT
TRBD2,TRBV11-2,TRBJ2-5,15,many,CASSSRGLAEETQYF,TGTGCCAGCAGCTCACGGGGACTAGCGGAAGAGACCCAGTACTTC